This TCR beta chain is from a study of ipilimumab plus nivolumab after autologous stem cell transplantation. As for the study in general: Patients received a median of about five ipilimumab and roughly eight nivolumab doses.

Only in-frame clones appear in the TCRdb table, and some are missing; sequencing was by immunoSEQ multiplex PCR. The repertoire consists of about 40,000 clones, with about 91% occurring once and the leading ten covering under 0.95%. Ipilimumab, 1 mg/kg, started 14 to 28 days after autologous transplant. Dosing: nivolumab 3 mg/kg IV, weeks 1, 4, 7, 10, then every two weeks to week 26. Sample: PBMCs, taken in a trial of ipilimumab plus nivolumab as post-transplant consolidation. This receptor was obtained from a male donor with multiple myeloma.

The CDR3: CASSSDVPSGNTIYF. Written as DNA, the CDR3 is TGTGCCAGCAGCTCCGACGTCCCCTCTGGAAACACCATATATTTT. The rearrangement uses TRBV7-9 and TRBJ1-3; unclear D gene. CDR1 is SEHNR, CDR2 FQNEAQ, per germline (reference sequence). CDR3 length: 15 amino acids. V dropped 4 bases and J dropped 0 bases, with 10 bases sitting between them.